The T cell receptor (beta chain) under discussion was sequenced for a study of lymphopenia after photon versus proton radiotherapy. V lost 5 bases, J lost 6 bases, and 8 bases lay in between. This CDR3 has 12 amino acids. From germline, CDR1 is SGHTA and CDR2 FQGNSA. Notes on the study in general: Survival link was tested only in deceased patients; proton benefit remains a possibility. Photon-treated patients lost naive T cells and TCR diversity; proton-treated stayed stable. Post-nadir diversity loss with photons came from oligoclonal expansion, particularly CD8+ Temra cells. Larger post-nadir TCR diversity loss correlated inversely with survival in deceased patients.

As to this clone: As yet, its antigen is unknown.

Here immunoSEQ multiplex PCR was the method, and the copy in TCRdb shows in-frame clones only, minus some. The profile shows 75,000 to 90,000 clones, around 88% of them singletons. The rearrangement uses TRBV7-2 and TRBJ2-1, with D perhaps TRBD1 (5 bases). The TCR comes from a man aged 60 to 75 with pancreatic cancer. The sample here was peripheral blood, taken from a patient treated with proton-based radiotherapy. The DNA for the CDR3 is TGTGCCAGCAGCCATAGGGGCAATGAGCAGTTCTTC. Its protein is CASSHRGNEQFF. Full variable domain (outside the CDR3, taken from reference TRBV7-2 and TRBJ2-1): GAGVSQSPSNKVTEKGKDVELRCDPISGHTALYWYRQSLGQGLEFLIYFQGNSAPDKSGLPSDRFSAERTGGSVSTLTIQRTQQEDSAVYLCASSHRGNEQFFGPGTRLTVL.